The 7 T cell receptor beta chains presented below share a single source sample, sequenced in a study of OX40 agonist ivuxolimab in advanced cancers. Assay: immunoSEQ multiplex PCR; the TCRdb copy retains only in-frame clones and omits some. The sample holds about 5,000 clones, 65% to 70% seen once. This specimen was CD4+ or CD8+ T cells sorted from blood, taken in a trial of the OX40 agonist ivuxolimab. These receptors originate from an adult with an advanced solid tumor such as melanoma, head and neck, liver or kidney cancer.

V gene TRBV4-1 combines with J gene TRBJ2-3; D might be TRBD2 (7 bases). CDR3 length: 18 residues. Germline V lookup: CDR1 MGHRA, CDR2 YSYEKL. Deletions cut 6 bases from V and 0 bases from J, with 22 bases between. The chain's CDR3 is CASSRDGGGGVSTDTQYF. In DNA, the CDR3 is TGCGCCAGCAGTCGCGATGGAGGCGGGGGCGTAAGCACAGATACGCAGTATTTT.

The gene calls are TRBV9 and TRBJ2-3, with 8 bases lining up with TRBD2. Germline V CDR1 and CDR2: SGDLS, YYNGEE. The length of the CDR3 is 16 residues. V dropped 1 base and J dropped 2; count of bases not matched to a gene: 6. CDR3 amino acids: CASSVRGLALTDTQYF. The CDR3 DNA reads TGTGCCAGCAGCGTAAGAGGACTAGCTCTCACAGATACGCAGTATTTT. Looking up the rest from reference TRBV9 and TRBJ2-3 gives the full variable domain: DSGVTQTPKHLITATGQRVTLRCSPRSGDLSVYWYQQSLDQGLQFLIQYYNGEERAKGNILERFSAQQFPDLHSELNLSSLELGDSALYFCASSVRGLALTDTQYFGPGTRLTVL.

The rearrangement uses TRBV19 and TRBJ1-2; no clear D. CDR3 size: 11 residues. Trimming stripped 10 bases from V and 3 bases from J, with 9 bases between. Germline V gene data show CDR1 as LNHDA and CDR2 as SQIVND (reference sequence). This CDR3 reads CATDTYYGYTF. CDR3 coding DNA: TGTGCCACCGACACCTACTATGGCTACACCTTC.

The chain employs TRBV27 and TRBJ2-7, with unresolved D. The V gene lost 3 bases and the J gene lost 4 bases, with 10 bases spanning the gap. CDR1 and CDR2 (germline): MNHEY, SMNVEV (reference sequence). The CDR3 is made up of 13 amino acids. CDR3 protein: CASSLGSDYEQYF. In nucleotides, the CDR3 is TGTGCCAGCAGTTTGGGTTCTGATTACGAGCAGTACTTC.

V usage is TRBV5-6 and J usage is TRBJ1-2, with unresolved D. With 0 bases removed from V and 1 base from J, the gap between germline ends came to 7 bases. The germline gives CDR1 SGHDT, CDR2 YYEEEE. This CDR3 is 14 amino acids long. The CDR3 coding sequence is TGTGCCAGCAGCTTGGGGCAGTATAACTATGGCTACACCTTC. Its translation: CASSLGQYNYGYTF. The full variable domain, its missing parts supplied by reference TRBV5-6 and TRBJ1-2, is DAGVTQSPTHLIKTRGQQVTLRCSPKSGHDTVSWYQQALGQGPQFIFQYYEEEERQRGNFPDRFSGHQFPNYSSELNVNALLLGDSALYLCASSLGQYNYGYTFGSGTRLTVV.

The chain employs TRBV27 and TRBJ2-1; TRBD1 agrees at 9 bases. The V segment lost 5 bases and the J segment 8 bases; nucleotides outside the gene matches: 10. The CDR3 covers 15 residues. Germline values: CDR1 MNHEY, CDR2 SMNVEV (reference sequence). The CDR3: CASSPLGQGSHEQFF. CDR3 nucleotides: TGTGCCAGCAGTCCTCTGGGACAGGGAAGCCATGAGCAGTTCTTC.

The CDR3 coding sequence is TGTGCCAGTAGTCCATGGTTGTCGGGCTCACCCCTCCACTTT. Its protein product is CASSPWLSGSPLHF. The genes are TRBV19 and TRBJ1-6; D is uncertain. CDR1 LNHDA and CDR2 SQIVND come from the germline V gene (reference sequence). The length of the CDR3 is 14 residues. Trimming stripped 5 bases from V and 10 bases from J, with 15 bases between.